This TCR beta chain came from a study of blood T cell repertoires in COVID-19. Study at large: Samples representing acute and convalescent COVID-19 were sourced from the United States, Italy and Spain.

Some clones are missing from TCRdb's copy, which holds only in-frame ones; the method was immunoSEQ multiplex PCR. The sample records a few hundred thousand clones, roughly nine tenths being singletons. V gave up 0 bases and J gave up 3 bases; unmatched junction bases: 5. CDR1 and CDR2 from the germline V gene are SGHRS and YFSETQ. The CDR3 sequence is 16 residues long. What was sequenced was peripheral blood. The sequence came from a woman aged 40 to 49 who had recovered from COVID-19. The J gene is TRBJ2-1, the V gene TRBV5-1, with 8 bases identical to TRBD2. This chain's CDR3 is CASSLGPAGGYNEQFF. CDR3 DNA sequence: TGCGCCAGCAGCTTGGGGCCCGCGGGAGGCTACAATGAGCAGTTCTTC.